This T cell receptor beta chain emerged from a study of blood T cell repertoires in COVID-19. V lost 2 bases to trimming and J lost 9 bases, with 8 bases between them. Looked up from germline, CDR1 is SGHTA and CDR2 is FQGTGA. This CDR3 is 12 amino acids long. TCRdb's copy holds only in-frame clones and misses some; the assay was immunoSEQ multiplex PCR. The table has some 370,000 clones, 80% to 90% seen once; the top ten hold roughly 1.2%. Sequenced sample: peripheral blood. The receptor was derived from a man aged 35 to 55 with acute or convalescent COVID-19. The chain joins TRBV7-3 to TRBJ2-1; TRBD2 is a possible D gene (6 bases). The CDR3 nucleotides are TGTGCCAGCAGCTTAGACGGGGGTGAGCAGTTCTTC. Amino acid sequence: CASSLDGGEQFF.